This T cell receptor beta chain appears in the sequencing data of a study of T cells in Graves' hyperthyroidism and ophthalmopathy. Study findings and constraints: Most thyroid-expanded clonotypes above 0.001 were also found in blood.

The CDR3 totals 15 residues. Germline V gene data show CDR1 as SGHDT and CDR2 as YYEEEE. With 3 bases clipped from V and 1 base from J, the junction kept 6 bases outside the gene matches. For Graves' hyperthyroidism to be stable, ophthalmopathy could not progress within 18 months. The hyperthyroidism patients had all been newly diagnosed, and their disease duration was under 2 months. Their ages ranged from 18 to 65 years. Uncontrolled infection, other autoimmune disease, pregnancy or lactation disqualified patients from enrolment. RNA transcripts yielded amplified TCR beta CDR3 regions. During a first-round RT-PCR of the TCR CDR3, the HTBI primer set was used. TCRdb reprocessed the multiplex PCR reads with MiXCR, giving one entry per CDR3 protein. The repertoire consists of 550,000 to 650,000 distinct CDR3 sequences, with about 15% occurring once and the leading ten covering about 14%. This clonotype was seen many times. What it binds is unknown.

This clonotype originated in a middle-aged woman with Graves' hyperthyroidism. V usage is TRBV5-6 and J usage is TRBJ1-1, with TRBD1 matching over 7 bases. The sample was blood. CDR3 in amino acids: CASSYWTGSNTEAFF. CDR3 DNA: TGTGCCAGCAGCTATTGGACAGGCTCGAACACTGAAGCTTTCTTT. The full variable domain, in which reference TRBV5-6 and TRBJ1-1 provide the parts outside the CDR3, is DAGVTQSPTHLIKTRGQQVTLRCSPKSGHDTVSWYQQALGQGPQFIFQYYEEEERQRGNFPDRFSGHQFPNYSSELNVNALLLGDSALYLCASSYWTGSNTEAFFGQGTRLTVV.